This TCR beta chain was captured in a study of cytomegalovirus exposure and HLA in healthy donors. Study-level findings and limits: There were a few CMV-associated chains whose specificity for CMV antigens was confirmed in vitro.

On this clone itself: Its cognate antigen is unknown.

V dropped 7 bases and J dropped 1 base, with 17 bases sitting between them. Per the germline V gene, CDR1 is GTSNPN and CDR2 is SVGIG (reference sequence). CDR3 length: 16 amino acids. The PCR had 60 Vbeta and 13 Jbeta primers. Sequenced by immunoSEQ multiplex PCR; TCRdb stores in-frame clones only, minus some. This sample has over 150,000 clones, with approximately 74% found just once. The sample taken for sequencing was PBMCs. The chain employs TRBV30 and TRBJ1-6; D possibly corresponds to TRBD1 (5 bases). This receptor was taken from a man aged 25-45 years in good health and CMV-seronegative. The CDR3 coding sequence is TGTGCCTTCAACTCGCACGGGGGGTCCTATAATTCACCCCTCCACTTT. Translated: CAFNSHGGSYNSPLHF.